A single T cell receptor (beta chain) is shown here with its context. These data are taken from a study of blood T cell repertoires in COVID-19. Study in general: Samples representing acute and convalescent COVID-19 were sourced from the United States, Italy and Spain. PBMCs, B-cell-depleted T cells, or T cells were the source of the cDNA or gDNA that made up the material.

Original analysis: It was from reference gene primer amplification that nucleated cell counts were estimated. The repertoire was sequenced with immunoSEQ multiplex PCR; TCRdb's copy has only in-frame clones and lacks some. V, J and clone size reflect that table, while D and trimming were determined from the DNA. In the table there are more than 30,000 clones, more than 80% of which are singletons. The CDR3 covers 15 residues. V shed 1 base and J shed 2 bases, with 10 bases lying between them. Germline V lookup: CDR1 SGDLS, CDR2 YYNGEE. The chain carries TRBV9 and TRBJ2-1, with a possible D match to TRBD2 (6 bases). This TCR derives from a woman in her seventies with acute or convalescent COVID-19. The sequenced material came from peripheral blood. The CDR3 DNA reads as TGTGCCAGCAGCGTAAGGGACTGGACCTACAATGAGCAGTTCTTC. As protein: CASSVRDWTYNEQFF.